This T cell receptor (beta chain) was identified in a study of T cell repertoires in cytomegalovirus infection. Background on the study: HLA-B-restricted CMV epitopes that are well studied, plus recently identified HLA-C-restricted ones, were used by the study. Study findings and constraints: Identification of carriers of CMV plus the relevant HLA was performed using cumulative public TCR beta family frequency.

This clonotype was picked up a small number of times. Its antigen is unknown. TCRdb analysed the reads with MiXCR anew, one entry per CDR3 protein. The top ten clones hold approximately 18% of a sample with about 700,000 distinct CDR3 sequences, around 32% of them seen once. The CDR3 runs 15 residues. V shed 3 bases, J shed 7 bases, and the junction held 9 bases outside the gene matches. CDR1 is DFQATT, CDR2 SNEGSKA, per germline (reference sequence). Material: cultured PBMCs, obtained from culture after CMV antigen stimulation. The sequence was obtained from a human donor in good health (CMV status not recorded). Some clones in this sample may be carry-over from other donors' samples. The chain carries TRBV20-1 and TRBJ1-4; 9 bases fit TRBD1. CDR3 region: CSASPYRGQGEKLFF. CDR3 nucleotide sequence: TGCAGTGCTAGCCCCTACAGGGGGCAGGGTGAAAAACTGTTTTTT.